The sequence of this TCR beta chain was determined in a study of blood T cell repertoires in COVID-19. The method was immunoSEQ multiplex PCR; TCRdb's version includes in-frame clones alone and lacks a portion of them. The sample lists tens of thousands of clones, around 85% occurring once. The CDR3 spans 13 residues. V lost 4 bases and J 2 bases, leaving 8 bases between the germline ends. The germline CDR1 and CDR2 sequences are SNHLY and FYNNEI. The chain employs TRBV2 and TRBJ1-2; a possible D gene is TRBD1 (5 bases). Sequenced material: peripheral blood. The receptor comes from a human donor in a cohort sampled during active COVID-19. This chain's CDR3 is CASSADTNYGYTF. In DNA form, the CDR3 reads TGTGCCAGCAGTGCGGACACGAACTATGGCTACACCTTC.